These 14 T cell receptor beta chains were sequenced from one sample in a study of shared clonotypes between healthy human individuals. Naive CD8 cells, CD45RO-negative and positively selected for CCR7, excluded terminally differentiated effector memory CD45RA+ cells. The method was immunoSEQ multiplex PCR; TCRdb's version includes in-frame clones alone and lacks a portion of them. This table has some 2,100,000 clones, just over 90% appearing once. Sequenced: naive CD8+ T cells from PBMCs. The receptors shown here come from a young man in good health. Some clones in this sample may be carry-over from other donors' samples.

The CDR3 DNA reads TGTGCCAGCAGCTTGGGGGCAGAACCATACTACGAGCAGTACTTC. It is translated as CASSLGAEPYYEQYF. The chain employs TRBV5-4 and TRBJ2-7; D gene unclear. The CDR3 runs 15 residues. Deletions cut 0 bases from V and 3 bases from J, with 13 bases between. Germline CDR1 reads SGHNT; CDR2 reads YYREEE (reference sequence).

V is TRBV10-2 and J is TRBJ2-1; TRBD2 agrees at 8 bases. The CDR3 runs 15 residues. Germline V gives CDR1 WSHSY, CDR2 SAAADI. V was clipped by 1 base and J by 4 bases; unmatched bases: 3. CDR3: CASSEWSSGYNEQFF. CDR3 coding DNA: TGCGCCAGCAGTGAGTGGTCTAGCGGGTACAATGAGCAGTTCTTC.

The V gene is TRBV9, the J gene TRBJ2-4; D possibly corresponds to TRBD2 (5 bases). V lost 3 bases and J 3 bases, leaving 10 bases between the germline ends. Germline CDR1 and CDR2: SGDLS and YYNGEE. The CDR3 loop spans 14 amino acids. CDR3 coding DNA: TGTGCCAGCAGCGCCTTCGGAGGCAAAAACATTCAGTACTTC. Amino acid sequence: CASSAFGGKNIQYF.

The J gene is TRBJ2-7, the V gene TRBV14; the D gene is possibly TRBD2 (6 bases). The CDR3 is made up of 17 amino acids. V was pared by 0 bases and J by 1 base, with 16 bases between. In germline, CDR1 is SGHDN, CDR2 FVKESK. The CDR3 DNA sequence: TGTGCCAGCAGCCAAGATCGATGGGAGGACAAGTCCTACGAGCAGTACTTC. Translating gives CASSQDRWEDKSYEQYF.

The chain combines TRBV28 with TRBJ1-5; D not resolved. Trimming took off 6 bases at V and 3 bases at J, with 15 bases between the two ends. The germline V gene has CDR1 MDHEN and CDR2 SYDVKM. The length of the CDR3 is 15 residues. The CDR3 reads CASSSLRWDNQPQHF. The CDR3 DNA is TGTGCCAGCAGCTCCCTCAGGTGGGACAATCAGCCCCAGCATTTT.

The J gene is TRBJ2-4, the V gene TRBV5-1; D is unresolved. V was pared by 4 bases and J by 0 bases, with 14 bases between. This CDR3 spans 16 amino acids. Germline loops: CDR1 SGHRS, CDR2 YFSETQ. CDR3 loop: CASSDRTAGAKNIQYF. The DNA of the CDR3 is TGCGCCAGCAGCGATCGGACCGCTGGAGCCAAAAACATTCAGTACTTC.

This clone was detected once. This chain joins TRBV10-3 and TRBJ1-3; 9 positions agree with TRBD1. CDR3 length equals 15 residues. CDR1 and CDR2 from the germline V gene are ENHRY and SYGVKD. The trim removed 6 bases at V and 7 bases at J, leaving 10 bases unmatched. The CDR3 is CAIRETRDRVNTIYF. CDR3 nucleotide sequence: TGTGCCATCAGGGAGACCCGGGACAGGGTCAACACCATATATTTT.

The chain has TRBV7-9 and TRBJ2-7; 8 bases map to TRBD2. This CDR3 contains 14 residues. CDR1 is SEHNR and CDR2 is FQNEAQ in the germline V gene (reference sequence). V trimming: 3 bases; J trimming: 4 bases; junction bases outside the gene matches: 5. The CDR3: CASSLREAGYEQYF. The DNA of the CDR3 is TGTGCCAGCAGCTTGCGGGAGGCTGGTTACGAGCAGTACTTC.

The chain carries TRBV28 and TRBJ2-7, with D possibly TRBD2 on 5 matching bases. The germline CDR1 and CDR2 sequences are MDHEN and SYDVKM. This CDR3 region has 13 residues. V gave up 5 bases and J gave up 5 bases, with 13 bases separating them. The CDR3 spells CASSLRGPDEQYF. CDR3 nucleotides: TGTGCCAGCAGTCTTCGAGGGCCCGACGAGCAGTACTTC.

CDR3 nucleotide sequence: TGTGCCAGCAGCCCAAGGGTACATACGCAGTATTTT. Its protein is CASSPRVHTQYF. The chain couples TRBV7-2 to TRBJ2-3; unclear D gene. CDR3 length: 12 amino acids. In germline, CDR1 is SGHTA, CDR2 FQGNSA. The V end was cut by 5 bases, the J end by 7 bases, with 10 bases between.

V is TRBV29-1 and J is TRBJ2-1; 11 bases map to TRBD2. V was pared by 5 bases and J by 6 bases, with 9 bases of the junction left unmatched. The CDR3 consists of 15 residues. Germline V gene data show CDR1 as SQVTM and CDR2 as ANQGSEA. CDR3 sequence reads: CSVSSGRLKGNEQFF. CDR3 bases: TGCAGCGTTTCTAGCGGGAGGTTGAAGGGCAATGAGCAGTTCTTC.

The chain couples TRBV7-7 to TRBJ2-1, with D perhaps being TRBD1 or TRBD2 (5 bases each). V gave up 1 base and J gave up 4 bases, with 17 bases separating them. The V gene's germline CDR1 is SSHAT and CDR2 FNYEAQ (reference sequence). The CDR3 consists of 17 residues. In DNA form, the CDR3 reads TGTGCCAGCAGCTTAGGGCCGGGGCCTAGCATATACAATGAGCAGTTCTTC. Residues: CASSLGPGPSIYNEQFF.

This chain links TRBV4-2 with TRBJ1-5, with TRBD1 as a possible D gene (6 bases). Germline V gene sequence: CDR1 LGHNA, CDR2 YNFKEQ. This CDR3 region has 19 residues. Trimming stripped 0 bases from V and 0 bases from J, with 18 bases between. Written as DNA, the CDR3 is TGTGCCAGCAGCCAAGATAGCCCCGGGAGGGGGATTAGCAATCAGCCCCAGCATTTT. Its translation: CASSQDSPGRGISNQPQHF.

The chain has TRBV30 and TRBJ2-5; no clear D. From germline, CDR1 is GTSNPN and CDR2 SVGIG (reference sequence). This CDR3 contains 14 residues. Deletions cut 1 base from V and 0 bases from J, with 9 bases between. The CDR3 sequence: CAWSELIYQETQYF. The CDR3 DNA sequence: TGTGCCTGGAGTGAACTTATATACCAAGAGACCCAGTACTTC.